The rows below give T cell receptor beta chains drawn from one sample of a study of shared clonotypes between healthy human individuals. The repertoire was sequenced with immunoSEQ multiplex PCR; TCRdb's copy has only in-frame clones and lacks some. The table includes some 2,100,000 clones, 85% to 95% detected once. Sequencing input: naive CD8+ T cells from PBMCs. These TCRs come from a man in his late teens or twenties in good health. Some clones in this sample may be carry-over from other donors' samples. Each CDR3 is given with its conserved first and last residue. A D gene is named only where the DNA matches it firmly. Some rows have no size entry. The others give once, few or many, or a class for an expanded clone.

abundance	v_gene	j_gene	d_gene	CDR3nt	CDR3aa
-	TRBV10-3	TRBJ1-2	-	TGTGCCATCAGTGAGCTTGGGGGAAACAACCCTAACTATGGCTACACCTTC	CAISELGGNNPNYGYTF
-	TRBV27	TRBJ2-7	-	TGTGCCAGCAGTTTATACCAGGGGTCCTACGAGCAGTACTTC	CASSLYQGSYEQYF
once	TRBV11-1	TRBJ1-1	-	TGTGCCAGCGGGGCGGGAGGTTACACTGAAGCTTTCTTT	CASGAGGYTEAFF
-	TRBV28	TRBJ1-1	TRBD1	TGTGCCAGCAGTTTGTCCCCCGGGACAGGGGGCGGGAACACTGAAGCTTTCTTT	CASSLSPGTGGGNTEAFF
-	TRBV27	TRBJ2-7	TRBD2	TGTGCCAGCAGTTCCGGGACTAGCGGGAGAGATGAGCAGTACTTC	CASSSGTSGRDEQYF
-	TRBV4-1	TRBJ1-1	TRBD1	TGCGCCAGCAGCCCACAAGGGGGCGTTACTGAAGCTTTCTTT	CASSPQGGVTEAFF
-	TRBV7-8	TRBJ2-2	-	TGTGCCAGCAGCCTAAAGAGGACGGGGAACACCGGGGAGCTGTTTTTT	CASSLKRTGNTGELFF
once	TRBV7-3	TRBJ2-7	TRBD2	TGTGCCAGCAGCCCAATAGCGGGAGGAGCCTACGAGCAGTACTTC	CASSPIAGGAYEQYF
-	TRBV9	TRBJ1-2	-	TGTGCCAGCGGACCCGGCTCGCGGGGCGCGGTCACCTTC	CASGPGSRGAVTF
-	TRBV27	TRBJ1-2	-	TGTGCCAGCAGTTTAATGGGGGCGCCGGGCTACACCTTC	CASSLMGAPGYTF
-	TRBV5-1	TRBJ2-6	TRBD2	TGCGCCAGCACCACTACATCGGGGGGCTCTGGGGCCAACGTCCTGACTTTC	CASTTTSGGSGANVLTF
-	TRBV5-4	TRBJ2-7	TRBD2	TGTGCCAGCAGCTTGGGACTAGCGGACCCCTACGAGCAGTACTTC	CASSLGLADPYEQYF
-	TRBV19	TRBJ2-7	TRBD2	TGTGCCAGTCAGGAGGGGGAAGGCCTAGCGGGAGCCCCCTACGAGCAGTACTTC	CASQEGEGLAGAPYEQYF
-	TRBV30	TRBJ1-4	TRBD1	TGTGCCTGGAGTGGAACAGGGGATGAAAAACTGTTTTTT	CAWSGTGDEKLFF
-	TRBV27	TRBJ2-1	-	TGTGCCAGCAGGGCTCTTGACTACAATGAGCAGTTCTTC	CASRALDYNEQFF
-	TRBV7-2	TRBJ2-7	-	TGTGCCAGCAGCTTAACCGGCGAGCAGTACTTC	CASSLTGEQYF
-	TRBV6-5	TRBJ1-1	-	TGTGCCAGCAGTTTTTTATCCGAGGGCGGCACTGAAGCTTTCTTT	CASSFLSEGGTEAFF
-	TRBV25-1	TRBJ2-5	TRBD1	TGTGCCAGCAGTGAATCGGCGACAGGGGTCCGGGAGACCCAGTACTTC	CASSESATGVRETQYF
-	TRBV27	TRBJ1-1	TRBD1	TGTGCCAGCAGTCCGAGACAGGGATCGGGGCGCACTGAAGCTTTCTTT	CASSPRQGSGRTEAFF
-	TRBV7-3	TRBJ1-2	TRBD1	TGTGCCAGCAGCCCGGGACAGGGCGGGGGCTACACCTTC	CASSPGQGGGYTF
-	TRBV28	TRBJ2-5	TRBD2	TGTGCCAGCAGTTTATATAGCGGGAGGGCCTCAGAGACCCAGTACTTC	CASSLYSGRASETQYF
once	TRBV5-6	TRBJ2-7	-	TGTGCCAGCAGCTTGGTCGGGAGCTCCTACGAGCAGTACTTC	CASSLVGSSYEQYF
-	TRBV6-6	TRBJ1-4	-	TGTGCCAGCAGTTCCCAGGGAGCCTCTAATGAAAAACTGTTTTTT	CASSSQGASNEKLFF
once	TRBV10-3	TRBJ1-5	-	TGTGCCATCAGTGAGGACATCTATAGCAATCAGCCCCAGCATTTT	CAISEDIYSNQPQHF
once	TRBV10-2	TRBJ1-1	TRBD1	TGCGCCAGCAGCGGCGGGACAGGCTGGACTGAAGCTTTCTTT	CASSGGTGWTEAFF
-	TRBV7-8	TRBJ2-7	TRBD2	TGTGCCAGCAGAGCGGGAGAGGGTACTCCCCACGAGCAGTACTTC	CASRAGEGTPHEQYF
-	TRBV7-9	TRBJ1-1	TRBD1	TGTGCCAGCAGCCACCGGGACAGGGGCCTTAACACTGAAGCTTTCTTT	CASSHRDRGLNTEAFF
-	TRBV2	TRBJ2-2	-	TGTGCCAGCAGTGCGCCCACCTACAACGGAGACGGGGAGCTGTTTTTT	CASSAPTYNGDGELFF
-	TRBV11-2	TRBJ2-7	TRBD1	TGTGCCAGCACCCACCGGGACAGCAATTACGAGCAGTACTTC	CASTHRDSNYEQYF
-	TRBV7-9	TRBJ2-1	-	TGTGCCAGCAGCTTTTGGGTTCGGTCCTACAATGAGCAGTTCTTC	CASSFWVRSYNEQFF
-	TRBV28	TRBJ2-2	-	TGTGCCAGCAGTTTATCTGGGGTCGCCGGGGAGCTGTTTTTT	CASSLSGVAGELFF
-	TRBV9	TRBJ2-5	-	TGTGCCAGCAGCCTGCAGGGGCTCCAAGAGACCCAGTACTTC	CASSLQGLQETQYF
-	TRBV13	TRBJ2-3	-	TGTGCCAGCAGCTTAGCAGCAGATACGCAGTATTTT	CASSLAADTQYF
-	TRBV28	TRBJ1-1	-	TGTGCCAGCAGTTTAGGCAGGAGAGTCACTGAAGCTTTCTTT	CASSLGRRVTEAFF
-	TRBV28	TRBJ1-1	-	TGTGCCAGCAGCAGACGGATCTCCACTGAAGCTTTCTTT	CASSRRISTEAFF
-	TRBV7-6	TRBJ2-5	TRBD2	TGTGCCAGCAGGCCGATAGCGGGAGGTGGGCAAGAGACCCAGTACTTC	CASRPIAGGGQETQYF
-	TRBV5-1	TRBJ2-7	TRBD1	TGCGCCAGCAGCCCATGGACAGGTAGCTCCTACGAGCAGTACTTC	CASSPWTGSSYEQYF